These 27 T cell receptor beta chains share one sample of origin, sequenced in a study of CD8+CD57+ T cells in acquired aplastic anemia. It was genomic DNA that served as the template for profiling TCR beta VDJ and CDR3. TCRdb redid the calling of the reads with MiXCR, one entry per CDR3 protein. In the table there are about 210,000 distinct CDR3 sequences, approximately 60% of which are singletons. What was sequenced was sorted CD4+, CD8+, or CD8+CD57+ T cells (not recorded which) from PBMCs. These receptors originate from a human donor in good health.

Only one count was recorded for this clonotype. The CDR3 coding sequence is TGCAGTGCTAGAGGGGCCGGCGGGACAGTCCAGCAGTATTTT. Amino acids: CSARGAGGTVQQYF. The chain joins TRBV20-1 to TRBJ2-3; D might be TRBD1 (7 bases). Trimming pared 1 base from V and 11 bases from J, leaving 19 bases between. Germline V CDR1 and CDR2: DFQATT, SNEGSKA (reference sequence). This CDR3 has 14 residues.

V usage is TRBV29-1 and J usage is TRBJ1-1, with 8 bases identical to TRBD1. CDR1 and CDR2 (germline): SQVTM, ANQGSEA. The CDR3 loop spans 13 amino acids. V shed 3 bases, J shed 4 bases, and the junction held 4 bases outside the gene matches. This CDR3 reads CSVDGQGGTEAFF. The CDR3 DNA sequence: TGCAGCGTTGACGGACAGGGTGGCACTGAAGCTTTCTTT.

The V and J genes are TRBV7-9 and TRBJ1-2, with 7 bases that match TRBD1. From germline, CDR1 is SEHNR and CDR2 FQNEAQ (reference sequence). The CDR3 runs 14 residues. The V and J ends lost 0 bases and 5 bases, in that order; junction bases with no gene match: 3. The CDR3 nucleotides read TGTGCCAGCAGCTTAGCGCAGGGGGGATATGGCTACACCTTC. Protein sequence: CASSLAQGGYGYTF.

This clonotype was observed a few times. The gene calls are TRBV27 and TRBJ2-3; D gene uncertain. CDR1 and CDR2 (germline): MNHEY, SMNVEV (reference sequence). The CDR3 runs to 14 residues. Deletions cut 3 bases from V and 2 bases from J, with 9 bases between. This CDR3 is CASSFAQSTDTQYF. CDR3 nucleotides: TGTGCCAGCAGTTTCGCCCAATCCACAGATACGCAGTATTTT.

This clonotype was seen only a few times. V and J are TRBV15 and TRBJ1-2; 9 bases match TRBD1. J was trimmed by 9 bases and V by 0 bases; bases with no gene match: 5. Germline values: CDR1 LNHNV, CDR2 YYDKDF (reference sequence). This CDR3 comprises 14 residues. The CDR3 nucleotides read TGTGCCACCAGCAGAGAGGGACAGGGTCTTAGCTACACCTTC. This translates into CATSREGQGLSYTF. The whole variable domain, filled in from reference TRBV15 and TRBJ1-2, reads DAMVIQNPRYQVTQFGKPVTLSCSQTLNHNVMYWYQQKSSQAPKLLFHYYDKDFNNEADTPDNFQSRRPNTSFCFLDIRSPGLGDTAMYLCATSREGQGLSYTFGSGTRLTVV.

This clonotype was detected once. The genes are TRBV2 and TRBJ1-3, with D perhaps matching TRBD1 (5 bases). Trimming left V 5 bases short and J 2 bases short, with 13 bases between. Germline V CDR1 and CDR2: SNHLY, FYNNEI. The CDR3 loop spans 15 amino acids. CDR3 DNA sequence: TGTGCCAGCAGTATTCAGGGAGCTCCTGGAAACACCATATATTTT. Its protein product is CASSIQGAPGNTIYF.

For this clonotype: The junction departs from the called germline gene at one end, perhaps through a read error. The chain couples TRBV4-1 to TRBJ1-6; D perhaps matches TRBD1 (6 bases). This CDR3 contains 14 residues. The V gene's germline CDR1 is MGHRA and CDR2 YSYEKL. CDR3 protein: CASSLGGVASPLHF. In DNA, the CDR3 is TGTGCCAGCAGCTTAGGGGGAGTAGCCTCACCCCTCCACTTT.

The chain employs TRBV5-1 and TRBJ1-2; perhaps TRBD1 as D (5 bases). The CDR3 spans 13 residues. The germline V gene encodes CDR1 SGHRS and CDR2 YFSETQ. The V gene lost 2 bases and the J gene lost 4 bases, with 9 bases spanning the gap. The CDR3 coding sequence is TGCGCCAGCAGCTTCGACAGCGGCTATGGCTACACCTTC. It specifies CASSFDSGYGYTF.

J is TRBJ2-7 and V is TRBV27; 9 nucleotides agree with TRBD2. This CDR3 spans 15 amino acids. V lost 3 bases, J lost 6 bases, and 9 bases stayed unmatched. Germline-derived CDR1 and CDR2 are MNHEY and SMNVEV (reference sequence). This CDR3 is CASSFYSGGKGEQYF. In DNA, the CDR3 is TGTGCCAGCAGTTTTTATAGCGGGGGAAAGGGCGAGCAGTACTTC.

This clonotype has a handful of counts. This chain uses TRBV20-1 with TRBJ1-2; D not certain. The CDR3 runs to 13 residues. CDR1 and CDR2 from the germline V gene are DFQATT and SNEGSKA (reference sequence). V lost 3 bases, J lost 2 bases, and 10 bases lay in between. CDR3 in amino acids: CSASTEVNYGYTF. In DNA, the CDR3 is TGCAGTGCTAGCACGGAAGTAAACTATGGCTACACCTTC.

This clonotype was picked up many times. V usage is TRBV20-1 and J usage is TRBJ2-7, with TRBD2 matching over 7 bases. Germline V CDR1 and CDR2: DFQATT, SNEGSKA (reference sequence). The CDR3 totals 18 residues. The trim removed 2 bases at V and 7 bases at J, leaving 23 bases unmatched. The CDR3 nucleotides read TGCAGTGCTAGAAACCCACCGGGCCACGGGTGGGGGGGTTGGGAGCAGTACTTC. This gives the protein CSARNPPGHGWGGWEQYF.

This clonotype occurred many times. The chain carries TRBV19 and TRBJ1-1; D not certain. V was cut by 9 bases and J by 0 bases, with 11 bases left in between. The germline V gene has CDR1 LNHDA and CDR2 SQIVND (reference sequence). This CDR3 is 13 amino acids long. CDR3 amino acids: CASSQAMNTEAFF. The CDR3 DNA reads TGTGCCAGCTCCCAGGCCATGAACACTGAAGCTTTCTTT.

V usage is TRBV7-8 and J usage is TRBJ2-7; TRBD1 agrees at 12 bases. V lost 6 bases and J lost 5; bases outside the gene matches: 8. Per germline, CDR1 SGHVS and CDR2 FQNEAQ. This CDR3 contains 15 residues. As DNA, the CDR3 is TGTGCCAGCAGATCAACCGGGACAGGGGGCGACGAGCAGTACTTC. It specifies CASRSTGTGGDEQYF.

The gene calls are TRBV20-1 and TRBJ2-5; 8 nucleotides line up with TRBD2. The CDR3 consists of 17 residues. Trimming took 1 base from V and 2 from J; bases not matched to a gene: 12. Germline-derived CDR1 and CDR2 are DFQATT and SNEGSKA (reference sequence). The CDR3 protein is CSARALTSGGGQETQYF. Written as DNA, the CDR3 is TGCAGTGCTAGAGCCTTAACTAGCGGAGGGGGACAAGAGACCCAGTACTTC.

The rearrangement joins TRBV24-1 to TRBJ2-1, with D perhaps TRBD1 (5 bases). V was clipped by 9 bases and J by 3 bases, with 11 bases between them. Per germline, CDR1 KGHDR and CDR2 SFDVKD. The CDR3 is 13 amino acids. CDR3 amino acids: CATLDKIYNEQFF. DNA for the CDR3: TGTGCCACCCTGGACAAGATCTACAATGAGCAGTTCTTC.

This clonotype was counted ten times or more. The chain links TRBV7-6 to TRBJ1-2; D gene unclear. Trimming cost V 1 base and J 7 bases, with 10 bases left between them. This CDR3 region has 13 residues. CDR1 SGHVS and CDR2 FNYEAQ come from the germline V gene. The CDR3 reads CASSLGGDRGYTF. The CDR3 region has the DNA TGTGCCAGCAGCTTAGGCGGGGATCGTGGCTACACCTTC.

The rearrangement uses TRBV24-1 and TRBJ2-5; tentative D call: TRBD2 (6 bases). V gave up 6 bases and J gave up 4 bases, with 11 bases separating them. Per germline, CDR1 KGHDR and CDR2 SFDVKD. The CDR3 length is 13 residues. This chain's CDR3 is CATSRRGRETQYF. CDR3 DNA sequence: TGTGCCACCAGTAGGCGGGGAAGAGAGACCCAGTACTTC.

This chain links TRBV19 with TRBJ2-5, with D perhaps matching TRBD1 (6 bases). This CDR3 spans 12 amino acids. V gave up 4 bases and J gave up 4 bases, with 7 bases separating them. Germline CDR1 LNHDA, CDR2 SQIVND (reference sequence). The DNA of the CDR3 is TGTGCCAGTAGTAGGACAGCAGAGACCCAGTACTTC. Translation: CASSRTAETQYF.

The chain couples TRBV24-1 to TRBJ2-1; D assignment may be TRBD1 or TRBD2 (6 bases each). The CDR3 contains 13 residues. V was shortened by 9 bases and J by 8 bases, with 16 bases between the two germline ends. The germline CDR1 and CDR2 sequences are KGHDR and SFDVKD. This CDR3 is CATEGGRIDEQFF. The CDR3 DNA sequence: TGTGCCACCGAGGGGGGCCGCATTGATGAGCAGTTCTTC.

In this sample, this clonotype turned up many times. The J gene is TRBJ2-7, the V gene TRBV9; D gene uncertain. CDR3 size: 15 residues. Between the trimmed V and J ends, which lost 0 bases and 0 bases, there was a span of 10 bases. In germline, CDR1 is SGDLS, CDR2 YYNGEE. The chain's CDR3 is CASSVGSYSSYEQYF. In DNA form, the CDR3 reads TGTGCCAGCAGCGTAGGGTCGTACAGCTCCTACGAGCAGTACTTC.

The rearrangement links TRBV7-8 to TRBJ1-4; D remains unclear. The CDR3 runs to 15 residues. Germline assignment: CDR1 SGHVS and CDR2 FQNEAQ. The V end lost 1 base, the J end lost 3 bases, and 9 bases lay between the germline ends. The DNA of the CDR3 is TGTGCCAGCAGCTTAGTTGGGGTATCTAATGAAAAACTGTTTTTT. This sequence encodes CASSLVGVSNEKLFF.

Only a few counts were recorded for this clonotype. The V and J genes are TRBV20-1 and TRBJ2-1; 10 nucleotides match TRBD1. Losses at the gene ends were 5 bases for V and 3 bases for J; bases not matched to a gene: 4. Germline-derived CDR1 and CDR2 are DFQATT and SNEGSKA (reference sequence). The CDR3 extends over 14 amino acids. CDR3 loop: CSALGQGGYNEQFF. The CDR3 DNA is TGCAGTGCTCTAGGACAGGGGGGCTACAATGAGCAGTTCTTC.

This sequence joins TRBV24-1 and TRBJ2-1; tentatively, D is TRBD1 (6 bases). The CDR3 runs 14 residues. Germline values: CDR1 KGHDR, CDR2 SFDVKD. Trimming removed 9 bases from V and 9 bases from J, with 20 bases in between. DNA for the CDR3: TGTGCCACCGCCAGCGGCAGGGGTGCGAGTGAGCAGTTCTTC. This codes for CATASGRGASEQFF.

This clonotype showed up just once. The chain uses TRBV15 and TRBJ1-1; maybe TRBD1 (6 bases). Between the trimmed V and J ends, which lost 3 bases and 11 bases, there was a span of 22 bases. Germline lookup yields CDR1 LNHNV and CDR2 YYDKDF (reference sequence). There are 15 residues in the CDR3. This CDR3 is CATSRDSAGKPKAFF. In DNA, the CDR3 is TGTGCCACCAGCAGGGACAGCGCTGGGAAGCCAAAGGCTTTCTTT.

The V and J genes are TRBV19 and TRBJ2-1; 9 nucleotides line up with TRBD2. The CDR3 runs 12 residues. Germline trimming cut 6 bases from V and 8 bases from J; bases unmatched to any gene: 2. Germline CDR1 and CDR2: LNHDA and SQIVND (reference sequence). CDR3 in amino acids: CASSGLAYEQFF. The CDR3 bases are TGTGCCAGTAGCGGACTAGCGTATGAGCAGTTCTTC.

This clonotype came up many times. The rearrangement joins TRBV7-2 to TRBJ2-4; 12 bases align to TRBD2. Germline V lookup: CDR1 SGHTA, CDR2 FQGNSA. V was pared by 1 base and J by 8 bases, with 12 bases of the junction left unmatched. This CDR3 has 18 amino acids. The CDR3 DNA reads TGTGCCAGCAGCTTAGTAGCCTCTAGCGGGAGGGCCCCGGACATTCAGTACTTC. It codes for CASSLVASSGRAPDIQYF.

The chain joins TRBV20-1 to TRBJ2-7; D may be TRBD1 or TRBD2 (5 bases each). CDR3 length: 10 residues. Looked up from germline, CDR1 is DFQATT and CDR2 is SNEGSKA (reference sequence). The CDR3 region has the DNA TGCAGCGGGACCGCCCGCGAGCAGTACTTC. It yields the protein CSGTAREQYF.